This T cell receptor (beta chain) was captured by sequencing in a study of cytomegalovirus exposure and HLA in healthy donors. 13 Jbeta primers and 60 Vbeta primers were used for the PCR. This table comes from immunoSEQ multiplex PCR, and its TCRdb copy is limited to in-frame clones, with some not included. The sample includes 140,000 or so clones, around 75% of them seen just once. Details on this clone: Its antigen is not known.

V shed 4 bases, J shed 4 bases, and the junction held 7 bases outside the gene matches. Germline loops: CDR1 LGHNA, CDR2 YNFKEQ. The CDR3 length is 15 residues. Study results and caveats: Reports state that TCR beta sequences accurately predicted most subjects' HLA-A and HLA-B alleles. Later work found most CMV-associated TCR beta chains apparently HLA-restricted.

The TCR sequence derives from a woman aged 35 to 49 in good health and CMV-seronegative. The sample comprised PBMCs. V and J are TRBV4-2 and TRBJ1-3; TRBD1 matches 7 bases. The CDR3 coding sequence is TGTGCCAGCAGCCCGACAGGGATGCGAGGAAACACCATATATTTT. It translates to CASSPTGMRGNTIYF.